This T cell receptor (beta chain) was obtained from a study of T cells in Graves' hyperthyroidism and ophthalmopathy. Study as a whole: Blood from the periphery was taken at initial diagnosis, before any treatment.

Amplification of TCR beta CDR3 regions was performed using RNA transcripts as template. In the first-round RT-PCR of the TCR CDR3, the HTBI primer set was used. TCRdb ran MiXCR on the multiplex PCR reads and lists one entry per CDR3 protein. Found here are some 440,000 distinct CDR3 sequences, around 16% of them singletons; the top ten hold 11% to 15%. Trimming at V came to 3 bases and at J to 5 bases, leaving 7 bases not matched to a gene. The CDR3 sequence is 15 residues long. Per germline, CDR1 SGHRS and CDR2 YFSETQ. This clonotype was recorded many times. This clonotype was sampled from a woman aged 18-29 years with Graves' hyperthyroidism. The sequenced sample consisted of blood. The gene calls are TRBV5-1 and TRBJ2-1, with 8 positions matching TRBD2. Written as DNA, the CDR3 is TGCGCCAGCAGCTCCGTAGCGGGAAGAGACAATGAGCAGTTCTTC. It is translated as CASSSVAGRDNEQFF.